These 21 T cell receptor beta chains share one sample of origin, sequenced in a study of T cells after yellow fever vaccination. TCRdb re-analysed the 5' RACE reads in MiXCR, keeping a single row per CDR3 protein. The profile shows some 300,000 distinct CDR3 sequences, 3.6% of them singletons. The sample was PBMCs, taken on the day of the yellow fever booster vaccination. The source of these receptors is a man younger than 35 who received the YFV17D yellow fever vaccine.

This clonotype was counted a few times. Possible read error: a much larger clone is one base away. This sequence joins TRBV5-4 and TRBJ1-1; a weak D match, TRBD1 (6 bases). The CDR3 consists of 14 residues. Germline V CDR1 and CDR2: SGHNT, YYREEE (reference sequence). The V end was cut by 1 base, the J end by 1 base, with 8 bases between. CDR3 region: CASSLRTANTEAFF. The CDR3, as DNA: TGTGCCAGCAGCTTGAGGACAGCGAACACTGAAGCTTTCTTT.

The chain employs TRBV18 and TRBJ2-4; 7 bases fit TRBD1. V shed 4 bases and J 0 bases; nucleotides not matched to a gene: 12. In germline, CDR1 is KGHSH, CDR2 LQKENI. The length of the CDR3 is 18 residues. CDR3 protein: CASSLRDSQLLAKNIQYF. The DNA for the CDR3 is TGTGCCAGCTCACTCCGGGACAGTCAACTTCTAGCCAAAAACATTCAGTACTTC. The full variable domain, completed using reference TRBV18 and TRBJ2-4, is NAGVMQNPRHLVRRRGQEARLRCSPMKGHSHVYWYRQLPEEGLKFMVYLQKENIIDESGMPKERFSAEFPKEGPSILRIQQVVRGDSAAYFCASSLRDSQLLAKNIQYFGAGTRLSVL.

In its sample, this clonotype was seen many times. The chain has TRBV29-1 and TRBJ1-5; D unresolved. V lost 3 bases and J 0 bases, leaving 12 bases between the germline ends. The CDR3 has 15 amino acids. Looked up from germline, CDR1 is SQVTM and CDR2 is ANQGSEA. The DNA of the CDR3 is TGCAGCGTTGAGGCCAGCGATGGTAGCAATCAGCCCCAGCATTTT. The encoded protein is CSVEASDGSNQPQHF.

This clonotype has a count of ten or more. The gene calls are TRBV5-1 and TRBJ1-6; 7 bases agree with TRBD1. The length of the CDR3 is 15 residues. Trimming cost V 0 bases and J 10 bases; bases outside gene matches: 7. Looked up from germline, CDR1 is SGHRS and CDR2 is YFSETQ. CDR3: CASSLGQGLRSPLHF. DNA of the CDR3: TGCGCCAGCAGCTTGGGACAGGGTTTACGGTCACCCCTCCACTTT.

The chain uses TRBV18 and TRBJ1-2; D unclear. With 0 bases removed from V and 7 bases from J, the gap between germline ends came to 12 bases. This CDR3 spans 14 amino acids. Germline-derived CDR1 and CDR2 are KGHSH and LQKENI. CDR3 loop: CASSPPASRGGYTF. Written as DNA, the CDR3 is TGTGCCAGCTCACCACCGGCTTCCCGAGGTGGCTACACCTTC.

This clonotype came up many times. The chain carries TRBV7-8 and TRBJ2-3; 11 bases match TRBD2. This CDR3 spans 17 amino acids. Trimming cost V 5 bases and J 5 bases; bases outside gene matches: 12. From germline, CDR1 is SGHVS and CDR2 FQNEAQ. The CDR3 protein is CASSISGGAFMIDTQYF. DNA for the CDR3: TGTGCCAGCAGCATTAGCGGGGGGGCCTTTATGATAGATACGCAGTATTTT.

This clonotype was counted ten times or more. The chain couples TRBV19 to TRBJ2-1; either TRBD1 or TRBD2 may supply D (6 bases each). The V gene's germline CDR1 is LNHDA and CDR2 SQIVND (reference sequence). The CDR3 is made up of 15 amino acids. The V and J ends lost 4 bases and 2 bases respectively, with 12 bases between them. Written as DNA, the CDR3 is TGTGCCAGTAGTAATTGGGGGGCAACCTACAATGAGCAGTTCTTC. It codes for CASSNWGATYNEQFF.

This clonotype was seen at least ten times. The CDR3 spells CASSLSGVEQYV. As DNA, the CDR3 is TGTGCCAGCAGCCTATCCGGGGTCGAGCAGTACGTC. V usage is TRBV5-5 and J usage is TRBJ2-7; tentatively, D is TRBD2 (5 bases). Germline V CDR1 and CDR2: SGHKS, YYEKEE (reference sequence). V gave up 4 bases and J gave up 6 bases, with 11 bases separating them. This CDR3 has 12 amino acids.

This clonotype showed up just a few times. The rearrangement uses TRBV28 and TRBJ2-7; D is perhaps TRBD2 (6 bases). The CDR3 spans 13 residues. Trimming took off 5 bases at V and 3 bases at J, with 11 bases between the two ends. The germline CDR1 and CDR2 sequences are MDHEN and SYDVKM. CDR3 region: CASSPRTIYEQYF. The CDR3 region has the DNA TGTGCCAGCAGTCCCCGGACTATCTACGAGCAGTACTTC.

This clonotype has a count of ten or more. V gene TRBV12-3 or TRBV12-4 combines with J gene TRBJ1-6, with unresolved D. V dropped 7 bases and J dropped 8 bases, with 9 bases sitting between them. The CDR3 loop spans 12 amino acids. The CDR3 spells CASTTNDSPLHF. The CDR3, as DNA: TGTGCCAGCACCACAAACGATTCACCCCTCCACTTT.

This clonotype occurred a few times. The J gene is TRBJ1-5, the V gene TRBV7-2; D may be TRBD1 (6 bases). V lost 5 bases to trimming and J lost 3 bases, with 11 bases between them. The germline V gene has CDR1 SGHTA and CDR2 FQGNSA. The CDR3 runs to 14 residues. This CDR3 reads CASSTRQDNQPQHF. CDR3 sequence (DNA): TGTGCCAGCAGCACCAGACAGGACAATCAGCCCCAGCATTTT.

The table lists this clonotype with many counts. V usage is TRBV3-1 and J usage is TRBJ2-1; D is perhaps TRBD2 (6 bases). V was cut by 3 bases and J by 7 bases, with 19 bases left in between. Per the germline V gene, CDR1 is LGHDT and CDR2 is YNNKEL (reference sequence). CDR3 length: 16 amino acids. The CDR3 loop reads CASSQTPSVLGNEQFF. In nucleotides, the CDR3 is TGTGCCAGCAGCCAGACCCCTAGCGTACTTGGGAATGAGCAGTTCTTC.

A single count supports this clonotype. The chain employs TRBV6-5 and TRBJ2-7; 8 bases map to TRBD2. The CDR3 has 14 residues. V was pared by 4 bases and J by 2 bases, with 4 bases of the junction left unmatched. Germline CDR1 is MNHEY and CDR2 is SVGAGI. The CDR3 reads CASSSMRGAYEQYV. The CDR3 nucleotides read TGTGCCAGCAGTTCCATGCGGGGGGCCTACGAGCAGTACGTC.

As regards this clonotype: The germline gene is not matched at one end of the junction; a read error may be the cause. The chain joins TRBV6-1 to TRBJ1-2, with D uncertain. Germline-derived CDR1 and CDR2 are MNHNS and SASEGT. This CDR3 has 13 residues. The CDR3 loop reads CASSYGRNYGYSF. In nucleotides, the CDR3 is TGTGCCAGCAGTTACGGACGGAACTATGGCTACTCCTTC.

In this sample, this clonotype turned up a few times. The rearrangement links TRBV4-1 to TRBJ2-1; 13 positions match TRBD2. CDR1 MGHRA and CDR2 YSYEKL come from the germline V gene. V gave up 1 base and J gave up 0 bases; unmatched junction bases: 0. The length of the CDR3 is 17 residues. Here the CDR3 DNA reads TGCGCCAGCAGCCAAGGACTAGCGGGGGGCTCCTACAATGAGCAGTTCTTC. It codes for CASSQGLAGGSYNEQFF.

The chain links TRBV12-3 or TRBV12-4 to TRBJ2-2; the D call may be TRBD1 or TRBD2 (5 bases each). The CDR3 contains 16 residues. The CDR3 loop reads CADPPRDPTNTGELFF. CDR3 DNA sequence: TGTGCAGATCCCCCTAGGGACCCCACGAACACCGGGGAGCTGTTTTTT.

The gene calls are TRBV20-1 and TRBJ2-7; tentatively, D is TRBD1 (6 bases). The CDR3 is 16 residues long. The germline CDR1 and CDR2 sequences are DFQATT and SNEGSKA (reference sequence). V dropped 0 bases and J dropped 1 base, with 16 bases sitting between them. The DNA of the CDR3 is TGCAGTGCTAGAGATCGCGACAGGCTTTTTTCCTACGAGCAGTACTTC. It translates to CSARDRDRLFSYEQYF.

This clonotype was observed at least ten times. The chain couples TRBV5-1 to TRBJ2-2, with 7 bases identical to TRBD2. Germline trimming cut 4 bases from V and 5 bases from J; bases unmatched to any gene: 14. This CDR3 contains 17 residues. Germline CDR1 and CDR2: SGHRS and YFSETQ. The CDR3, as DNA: TGCGCCAGCAGCCGCTCTCTAAGCGGGGCAGGGACCGGGGAGCTGTTTTTT. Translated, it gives CASSRSLSGAGTGELFF. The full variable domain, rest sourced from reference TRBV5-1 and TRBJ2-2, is KAGVTQTPRYLIKTRGQQVTLSCSPISGHRSVSWYQQTPGQGLQFLFEYFSETQRNKGNFPGRFSGRQFSNSRSEMNVSTLELGDSALYLCASSRSLSGAGTGELFFGEGSRLTVL.

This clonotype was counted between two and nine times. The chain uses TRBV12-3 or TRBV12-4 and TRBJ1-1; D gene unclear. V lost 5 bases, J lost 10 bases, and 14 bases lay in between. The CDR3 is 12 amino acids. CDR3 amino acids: CASSLGRAGAFF. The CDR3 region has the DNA TGTGCCAGCAGTCTCGGACGGGCGGGAGCTTTCTTT.

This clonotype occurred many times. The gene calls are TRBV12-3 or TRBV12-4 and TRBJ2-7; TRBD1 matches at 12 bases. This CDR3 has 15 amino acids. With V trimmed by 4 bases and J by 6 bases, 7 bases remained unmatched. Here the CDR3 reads CASSSDRDRGLEQYF. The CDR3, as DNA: TGTGCCAGCAGTTCCGATAGGGACAGGGGGCTCGAGCAGTACTTC.

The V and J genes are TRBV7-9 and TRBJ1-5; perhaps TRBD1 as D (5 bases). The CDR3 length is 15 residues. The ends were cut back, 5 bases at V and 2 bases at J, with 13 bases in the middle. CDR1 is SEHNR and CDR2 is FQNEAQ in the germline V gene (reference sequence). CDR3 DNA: TGTGCCAGCAGCCAAGGGGACGGGGGCAATCAGCCCCAGCATTTT. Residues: CASSQGDGGNQPQHF.